This is a list of T cell receptor beta chains from one sample in a study of cytomegalovirus exposure and HLA in healthy donors. The protocol was immunoSEQ multiplex PCR, while the TCRdb copy is restricted to in-frame clones and leaves out a portion. Seen here are some 220,000 clones, over 65% observed once, and the top ten hold 2.5% to 3.5%. What was sequenced was PBMCs. Receptor source: a woman in her fifties or sixties in good health and CMV-seropositive. Each CDR3 is given with its conserved first and last residue. D genes are given only for firm matches. Only some rows state a clone size, as once, few, many or a class for expanded clones.

D: TRBD1
J: TRBJ2-7
V: TRBV6-5
size: .
CDR3: CASSFRQGAYEQYF
DNA: TGTGCCAGCAGTTTCAGACAGGGGGCGTACGAGCAGTACTTC

D: TRBD2
J: TRBJ2-5
V: TRBV7-8
size: few
CDR3: CASSKGTSGQETQYF
DNA: TGTGCCAGCAGCAAAGGGACTAGCGGGCAAGAGACCCAGTACTTC

D: TRBD2
J: TRBJ2-3
V: TRBV6-1
size: .
CDR3: CASSGGVRDTQYF
DNA: TGTGCCAGCAGCGGGGGGGTTCGAGATACGCAGTATTTT

D: TRBD1
J: TRBJ2-7
V: TRBV30
size: .
CDR3: CAWSYPGGGSYEQYF
DNA: TGTGCCTGGAGTTACCCAGGGGGCGGCTCCTACGAGCAGTACTTC

D: .
J: TRBJ1-2
V: TRBV7-9
size: .
CDR3: CASSLNRYGYTF
DNA: TGTGCCAGCAGCTTAAACAGATATGGCTACACCTTC

D: .
J: TRBJ1-1
V: TRBV30
size: .
CDR3: CAWRRTENTEAFF
DNA: TGTGCCTGGAGGCGTACAGAGAACACTGAAGCTTTCTTT

D: TRBD1
J: TRBJ2-7
V: TRBV5-1
size: .
CDR3: CASSNPGTASYEQYF
DNA: TGCGCCAGCAGCAACCCCGGGACAGCCTCCTACGAGCAGTACTTC

D: .
J: TRBJ1-3
V: TRBV7-2
size: .
CDR3: CASSRLSSSSGNTIYF
DNA: TGTGCCAGCAGCCGTTTATCGAGTAGCTCTGGAAACACCATATATTTT

D: .
J: TRBJ1-1
V: TRBV28
size: .
CDR3: CASSFPTGNTEAFF
DNA: TGTGCCAGCAGTTTCCCCACAGGGAACACTGAAGCTTTCTTT

D: .
J: TRBJ1-3
V: TRBV9
size: .
CDR3: CASSVEYSGNTIYF
DNA: TGTGCCAGCAGCGTAGAATACTCTGGAAACACCATATATTTT

D: .
J: TRBJ2-3
V: TRBV28
size: .
CDR3: CASSFPGTDTQYF
DNA: TGTGCCAGCAGTTTCCCTGGCACAGATACGCAGTATTTT

D: .
J: TRBJ2-2
V: TRBV19
size: .
CDR3: CASSTPGLFSTGELFF
DNA: TGTGCCAGTAGTACACCGGGACTTTTTTCAACCGGGGAGCTGTTTTTT

D: .
J: TRBJ1-5
V: TRBV7-9
size: .
CDR3: CSSSLASSNQPQHF
DNA: TGTTCCAGCAGCTTAGCGAGTAGCAATCAGCCCCAGCATTTT

D: .
J: TRBJ2-3
V: TRBV7-9
size: .
CDR3: CASSFVVDTQYF
DNA: TGTGCCAGCAGCTTTGTCGTAGATACGCAGTATTTT

D: .
J: TRBJ2-5
V: TRBV19
size: once
CDR3: CASSMVLRETQYF
DNA: TGTGCCAGTAGTATGGTGTTGCGGGAGACCCAGTACTTC

D: .
J: TRBJ1-1
V: TRBV7-3
size: few
CDR3: CASSLKASGEAFF
DNA: TGTGCCAGCAGCTTAAAGGCCTCAGGGGAAGCTTTCTTT

D: TRBD2
J: TRBJ2-7
V: TRBV6-9
size: .
CDR3: CASSYPGLAGEQYF
DNA: TGTGCCAGCAGTTATCCCGGACTAGCGGGGGAGCAGTACTTC

D: TRBD1
J: TRBJ1-2
V: TRBV11-3
size: .
CDR3: CASSSDRGYGYTF
DNA: TGTGCCAGCAGCTCGGACAGGGGCTATGGCTACACCTTC

D: TRBD1
J: TRBJ2-7
V: TRBV5-1
size: .
CDR3: CASSRQGEYEQYF
DNA: TGCGCCAGCAGCCGACAGGGGGAATACGAGCAGTACTTC

D: TRBD2
J: TRBJ2-3
V: TRBV6-5
size: .
CDR3: CASSSGGAGTDTQYF
DNA: TGTGCCAGCAGTAGCGGGGGGGCCGGCACAGATACGCAGTATTTT

D: .
J: TRBJ2-1
V: TRBV28
size: .
CDR3: CATSMAGRLNEQFF
DNA: TGTGCCACCTCCATGGCGGGAAGGTTGAATGAGCAGTTCTTC

D: .
J: TRBJ1-2
V: TRBV30
size: .
CDR3: CAWSPGLYGYTF
DNA: TGTGCCTGGAGTCCTGGACTGTATGGCTACACCTTC

D: TRBD2
J: TRBJ2-1
V: TRBV5-6
size: .
CDR3: CASLGGGEQFF
DNA: TGTGCCAGCTTGGGGGGGGGTGAGCAGTTCTTC

D: .
J: TRBJ1-2
V: TRBV18
size: once
CDR3: CASRTGTRGLYGYTF
DNA: TGTGCCAGCAGAACAGGGACAAGAGGACTGTATGGCTACACCTTC

D: .
J: TRBJ2-7
V: TRBV11-2
size: .
CDR3: CASSFSSYEQYF
DNA: TGTGCCAGCAGCTTCTCCTCCTACGAGCAGTACTTC

D: .
J: TRBJ2-1
V: TRBV27
size: .
CDR3: CASSLSAGFYNEQFF
DNA: TGTGCCAGCAGTTTATCAGCGGGTTTCTACAATGAGCAGTTCTTC

D: .
J: TRBJ1-1
V: TRBV6-6
size: few
CDR3: CASSYSDSEAFF
DNA: TGTGCCAGCAGTTACTCCGACAGTGAAGCTTTCTTT

D: TRBD1
J: TRBJ1-2
V: TRBV7-9
size: .
CDR3: CASSAGQGWGYTF
DNA: TGTGCCAGCAGCGCCGGACAGGGCTGGGGCTACACCTTC

D: TRBD1
J: TRBJ1-6
V: TRBV9
size: .
CDR3: CASSVGQGNSPLHF
DNA: TGTGCCAGCAGCGTAGGACAGGGGAATTCACCCCTCCACTTT

D: .
J: TRBJ2-5
V: TRBV28
size: .
CDR3: CASSPLTRRQETQYF
DNA: TGTGCCAGCAGTCCCCTGACACGGAGGCAAGAGACCCAGTACTTC

D: .
J: TRBJ1-1
V: TRBV18
size: .
CDR3: CASSQLGVLSMNTEAFF
DNA: TGTGCCAGCTCACAATTAGGGGTTTTAAGTATGAACACTGAAGCTTTCTTT

D: TRBD1
J: TRBJ1-2
V: TRBV27
size: .
CDR3: CASSATGGNYGYTF
DNA: TGTGCCAGCAGTGCGACAGGGGGCAACTATGGCTACACCTTC

D: TRBD1
J: TRBJ2-5
V: TRBV18
size: .
CDR3: CASSETGGQETQYF
DNA: TGTGCCAGCTCAGAGACAGGGGGCCAAGAGACCCAGTACTTC

D: TRBD1
J: TRBJ2-5
V: TRBV9
size: .
CDR3: CASSTLQGAGETQYF
DNA: TGTGCCAGCAGCACTCTACAGGGGGCGGGAGAGACCCAGTACTTC

D: .
J: TRBJ2-7
V: TRBV5-1
size: .
CDR3: CASSPDWSAYEQYF
DNA: TGCGCCAGCAGCCCGGACTGGAGTGCCTACGAGCAGTACTTC

D: TRBD1
J: TRBJ2-7
V: TRBV5-1
size: .
CDR3: CASSFGGQVDNEQYF
DNA: TGCGCCAGCAGCTTTGGGGGACAGGTGGACAACGAGCAGTACTTC

D: TRBD1
J: TRBJ2-3
V: TRBV11-2
size: .
CDR3: CASSRWGTGTGGTDTQYF
DNA: TGTGCCAGCAGCAGGTGGGGGACCGGGACAGGGGGAACAGATACGCAGTATTTT

D: .
J: TRBJ1-2
V: TRBV5-6
size: .
CDR3: CASSLGEGGYGYTF
DNA: TGTGCCAGCAGCTTGGGGGAGGGCGGCTATGGCTACACCTTC

D: TRBD1
J: TRBJ2-7
V: TRBV18
size: once
CDR3: CASSPYRDRLYEQYF
DNA: TGTGCCAGCTCACCCTACCGGGACAGGCTCTACGAGCAGTACTTC

D: .
J: TRBJ2-7
V: TRBV7-8
size: .
CDR3: CASSLRDEQYF
DNA: TGTGCCAGCAGCCTCAGGGACGAGCAGTACTTC

D: TRBD2
J: TRBJ2-5
V: TRBV7-6
size: .
CDR3: CASRRGGKETQYF
DNA: TGTGCCAGCAGGCGGGGGGGCAAAGAGACCCAGTACTTC

D: TRBD1
J: TRBJ2-5
V: TRBV6-6
size: .
CDR3: CASSSRQGQETQYF
DNA: TGTGCCAGCAGTTCCCGACAGGGTCAAGAGACCCAGTACTTC

D: .
J: TRBJ1-5
V: TRBV19
size: .
CDR3: CASSPGVGDSNQPQHF
DNA: TGTGCCAGTAGTCCCGGGGTAGGAGATAGCAATCAGCCCCAGCATTTT

D: TRBD2
J: TRBJ2-1
V: TRBV5-5
size: .
CDR3: CASTRYWAAGGGEQFF
DNA: TGTGCCAGCACCCGGTACTGGGCCGCGGGAGGGGGTGAGCAGTTCTTC

D: .
J: TRBJ2-6
V: TRBV7-2
size: .
CDR3: CASPTSGNSGANVLTF
DNA: TGTGCCAGCCCAACTTCAGGAAACTCTGGGGCCAACGTCCTGACTTTC

D: TRBD1
J: TRBJ2-6
V: TRBV15
size: .
CDR3: CATSRAQGARGANVLTF
DNA: TGTGCCACCAGTCGGGCACAGGGGGCGCGGGGGGCCAACGTCCTGACTTTC

D: .
J: TRBJ1-2
V: TRBV4-3
size: .
CDR3: CASSQEGGHYGYTF
DNA: TGCGCCAGCAGCCAAGAGGGGGGGCACTATGGCTACACCTTC

D: TRBD1
J: TRBJ2-5
V: TRBV13
size: .
CDR3: CASSPGTGQETQYF
DNA: TGTGCCAGCAGCCCTGGGACAGGTCAAGAGACCCAGTACTTC

D: TRBD1
J: TRBJ2-1
V: TRBV4-3
size: .
CDR3: CASSQGSRTGLYNEQFF
DNA: TGCGCCAGCAGCCAAGGGTCTAGGACAGGGCTCTACAATGAGCAGTTCTTC

D: .
J: TRBJ2-3
V: TRBV14
size: few
CDR3: CASSQEVVGISTDTQYF
DNA: TGTGCCAGCAGCCAAGAAGTCGTCGGGATTAGCACAGATACGCAGTATTTT

D: .
J: TRBJ1-2
V: TRBV20-1
size: few
CDR3: CSPGGYTF
DNA: TGCAGTCCCGGGGGCTACACCTTC

D: TRBD1
J: TRBJ2-2
V: TRBV6-6
size: .
CDR3: CASSRTGAGGGELFF
DNA: TGTGCCAGCAGCCGGACAGGGGCTGGCGGCGGGGAGCTGTTTTTT